The 27 T cell receptor beta chains below were found in one sample sequenced in a study of early stage breast cancer tumors (dated by TCRdb to 2017 to 2019). Library preparation employed the immunoSEQ multiplex PCR assay. TCRdb took this table from immuneACCESS and kept in-frame rearrangements with V and J called. Such tables lack part of the clones; where checked against another copy, unresolved V genes explain under half of the gap, and the rest is unexplained. A total of fewer than 30,000 clones appear in this sample, around 50% of them only once. The ten largest account for roughly 8% of the sample. The sample consisted of breast tumor tissue. The receptors were gathered from a person aged 45 to 59 with breast cancer.

The CDR3 coding sequence is TGTGCCAGCAGCTCCCGGGGGCCTCGCTCCTACGAGCAGTACTTC. Its protein product is CASSSRGPRSYEQYF. This chain connects TRBV7-9 to TRBJ2-7; D is perhaps TRBD1 or TRBD2 (6 bases each). The V end was cut by 4 bases, the J end by 0 bases, with 13 bases between. The V gene's germline CDR1 is SEHNR and CDR2 FQNEAQ (reference sequence). The CDR3 is 15 residues long.

Within the sample, this clone is medium-sized (0.01 to 0.1%). The V call is TRBV29-1, the J call TRBJ2-1; D is perhaps TRBD1 (6 bases). CDR1 is SQVTM and CDR2 is ANQGSEA in the germline V gene. This CDR3 is 13 amino acids long. The germline V and J ends were trimmed by 6 bases and 7 bases, with 16 bases remaining between them. This chain's CDR3 is CSVRAGAVNEQFF. The CDR3 coding sequence is TGCAGCGTAAGGGCAGGGGCGGTAAATGAGCAGTTCTTC.

The chain uses TRBV10-3 and TRBJ2-3, with 8 bases lining up with TRBD2. The CDR3 sequence is 15 residues long. The V and J ends lost 6 bases and 0 bases, in that order; junction bases with no gene match: 5. Germline values: CDR1 ENHRY, CDR2 SYGVKD. The CDR3, as DNA: TGTGCCATCAGGAAATCTAGCGGGAGCACAGATACGCAGTATTTT. Protein product: CAIRKSSGSTDTQYF.

The rearrangement joins TRBV9 to TRBJ1-2; 12 nucleotides align to TRBD1. Germline V CDR1 and CDR2: SGDLS, YYNGEE. V was clipped by 0 bases and J by 7 bases; unmatched bases: 7. The CDR3 has 16 residues. The CDR3 reads CASSVELGTGGVGYTF. CDR3 in DNA: TGTGCCAGCAGCGTAGAACTTGGGACAGGGGGCGTTGGCTACACCTTC.

This chain uses TRBV6-1 with TRBJ1-4, with 7 positions matching TRBD1. This CDR3 is built from 13 residues. Trimming removed 11 bases from V and 5 bases from J; junction bases left unmatched: 8. CDR1 and CDR2 from the germline V gene are MNHNS and SASEGT. The chain's CDR3 is CAGQQGNNEKLFF. CDR3 bases: TGTGCCGGTCAACAGGGGAACAATGAAAAACTGTTTTTT.

This clone was counted only a few times. This chain joins TRBV12-5 and TRBJ1-2; D gene uncertain. Looked up from germline, CDR1 is LGHNT and CDR2 is FRNRAP. Trimming took 0 bases from V and 1 from J, leaving 15 bases between them. CDR3 size: 17 residues. CDR3 loop: CASGLVLLTANNYGYTF. CDR3 in DNA: TGTGCTAGTGGTTTGGTACTTCTTACAGCCAATAACTATGGCTACACCTTC.

On this clone itself: Germline is not matched at one junction end, which may reflect a read error. The J gene is TRBJ2-2, the V gene TRBV10-3; D gene uncertain. The CDR3 covers 14 residues. The germline CDR1 and CDR2 sequences are ENHRY and SYGVKD. The CDR3 DNA reads as TGTGCCAGCAGTTACGAGGTGAACACCGGGGAGCTGTTTTTT. It specifies CASSYEVNTGELFF.

With respect to this clone: Its ends do not fully match the called genes, so a read error is possible. The chain is built from TRBV25-1 and TRBJ2-3, with D unresolved. Looked up from germline, CDR1 is MGHDK and CDR2 is SYGVNS. The CDR3 covers 12 residues. The CDR3 DNA is TGTGCCAGCAGGGAATTCACAGATACGCAGTATTTT. Its translation: CASREFTDTQYF.

V gene TRBV23-1 combines with J gene TRBJ1-1; 8 bases fit TRBD1. Being an ORF, TRBV23-1 has a function that is uncertain. This CDR3 region has 22 residues. V trimming: 4 bases; J trimming: 1 base; junction bases outside the gene matches: 26. The CDR3 DNA is TGCGCCAGCAGTCGAACCATTACGGTTTACAGGGGGTGGTTGGATTCGAACACTGAAGCTTTCTTT. Translating it yields CASSRTITVYRGWLDSNTEAFF.

The gene calls are TRBV6-4 and TRBJ2-1; 13 positions agree with TRBD2. The germline CDR1 and CDR2 sequences are MRHNA and SNTAGT. V trimming: 4 bases; J trimming: 6 bases; junction bases outside the gene matches: 0. CDR3 length: 14 amino acids. The CDR3 loop is CASSGTSGSNEQFF. DNA for the CDR3: TGTGCCAGCAGTGGGACTAGCGGGAGCAATGAGCAGTTCTTC.

This clone showed up just a few times. This chain links TRBV27 with TRBJ2-7; either TRBD1 or TRBD2 may fit D (6 bases each). Looked up from germline, CDR1 is MNHEY and CDR2 is SMNVEV (reference sequence). Trimming left V 6 bases short and J 4 bases short, with 16 bases between. The CDR3 runs 14 residues. The DNA of the CDR3 is TGTGCCAGCAGCTCCGGGGGCAACCTATACGAGCAGTACTTC. Translating gives CASSSGGNLYEQYF.

V usage is TRBV5-6 and J usage is TRBJ2-1, with 7 bases matching TRBD2. Losses at the gene ends were 0 bases for V and 9 bases for J; bases not matched to a gene: 0. The CDR3 sequence is 12 residues long. Germline V gene sequence: CDR1 SGHDT, CDR2 YYEEEE. As DNA, the CDR3 is TGTGCCAGCAGCTTGGCTAGCGGTGAGCAGTTCTTC. Its protein is CASSLASGEQFF.

By its share, this clone is medium-sized. The J gene is TRBJ1-2, the V gene TRBV28; 8 positions match TRBD1. This CDR3 is 12 amino acids long. Per the germline V gene, CDR1 is MDHEN and CDR2 is SYDVKM. The J segment lost 8 bases and the V segment lost 6 bases, leaving 5 bases of the junction unmatched. CDR3 nucleotides: TGTGCCAGCAGACGGACAGGGTGGGGCTACACCTTC. Translating gives CASRRTGWGYTF.

The chain recombines TRBV7-2 with TRBJ2-5; 11 bases map to TRBD2. The V segment lost 0 bases and the J segment 5 bases; nucleotides outside the gene matches: 5. CDR1 and CDR2 (germline): SGHTA, FQGNSA. This CDR3 is built from 16 residues. CDR3 DNA sequence: TGTGCCAGCAGCTTAGCTCTAGCGGGAGGAGGGGAGACCCAGTACTTC. As protein: CASSLALAGGGETQYF.

A single count supports this clone. The chain recombines TRBV5-4 with TRBJ2-2; D is undetermined. The CDR3 length is 15 residues. CDR1 SGHNT and CDR2 YYREEE come from the germline V gene (reference sequence). V dropped 3 bases and J dropped 6 bases, with 15 bases sitting between them. CDR3 DNA: TGTGCCAGCAGCTCCCAGGTCAGCTCAGCCGGGGAGCTGTTTTTT. Translating it yields CASSSQVSSAGELFF.

J is TRBJ1-1 and V is TRBV6-5; maybe TRBD1 (6 bases). Trimming left V 4 bases short and J 5 bases short, with 14 bases between. The CDR3 is made up of 14 amino acids. Germline-derived CDR1 and CDR2 are MNHEY and SVGAGI. The CDR3 nucleotides read TGTGCCAGCAGTTGGCCAGGGGAACGTACTGAAGCTTTCTTT. This gives the protein CASSWPGERTEAFF.

The chain has TRBV11-2 and TRBJ2-1; TRBD2 aligns across 7 bases. Germline lookup yields CDR1 SGHAT and CDR2 FQNNGV. The CDR3 sequence is 13 residues long. V lost 5 bases, J lost 7 bases, and 5 bases stayed unmatched. In DNA, the CDR3 is TGTGCCAGCAGCCGGGACTATGGTAATGAGCAGTTCTTC. The encoded protein is CASSRDYGNEQFF.

This clone has more than one count but fewer than ten. The V call is TRBV29-1, the J call TRBJ2-2; TRBD2 matches 10 bases. Germline CDR1 and CDR2: SQVTM and ANQGSEA. This CDR3 comprises 15 residues. V shed 0 bases and J 8 bases; nucleotides not matched to a gene: 6. The CDR3 nucleotides read TGCAGCGTTGAAGATTTTCTTAGCGGGAGGGGGGAGCTGTTTTTT. Translating it yields CSVEDFLSGRGELFF.

This clone was counted between two and nine times. The gene calls are TRBV7-2 and TRBJ2-5; TRBD2 matches 13 bases. CDR3 length equals 16 residues. V shed 1 base, J shed 5 bases, and the junction held 4 bases outside the gene matches. Germline V gene sequence: CDR1 SGHTA, CDR2 FQGNSA. CDR3 nucleotide sequence: TGTGCCAGCAGCTTAGGCGGACTAGCGGGAGTTGAGACCCAGTACTTC. It specifies CASSLGGLAGVETQYF.

The chain joins TRBV7-2 to TRBJ1-5, with a possible D match to TRBD1 (6 bases). The CDR3 has 15 amino acids. CDR1 is SGHTA and CDR2 is FQGNSA in the germline V gene. V was shortened by 0 bases and J by 5 bases, with 11 bases between the two germline ends. CDR3 in amino acids: CASSLARGHHQPQHF. For the CDR3, the DNA is TGTGCCAGCAGCTTAGCGCGGGGACATCATCAGCCCCAGCATTTT.

This clone has only one observation. The chain recombines TRBV7-3 with TRBJ2-1; 12 bases line up with TRBD2. The germline V gene has CDR1 SGHTA and CDR2 FQGTGA. The CDR3 is 15 residues long. The ends lost 5 bases at V and 6 bases at J; junction bases unmatched: 5. For the CDR3, the DNA is TGTGCCAGCAGCAGGACTAGCGGGACGAGCAATGAGCAGTTCTTC. As protein: CASSRTSGTSNEQFF.

The DNA of the CDR3 is TGTGCCAGCAGCCCTCCGGGACTTGAAAGTCCCGGGGAGCTGTTTTTT. Protein: CASSPPGLESPGELFF. The rearrangement uses TRBV7-4 and TRBJ2-2; D is possibly TRBD2 (6 bases). Germline loops: CDR1 SGHVT, CDR2 SQSDAQ. V shed 5 bases and J shed 6 bases, with 19 bases lying between them. This CDR3 comprises 16 residues.

The chain combines TRBV4-1 with TRBJ2-7; TRBD2 aligns across 11 bases. Germline V gives CDR1 MGHRA, CDR2 YSYEKL. There are 16 residues in the CDR3. V gave up 0 bases and J gave up 2 bases; unmatched junction bases: 3. The CDR3 DNA reads as TGCGCCAGCAGCCAAGAGCCGGGACTAGCGGCCTACGAGCAGTACTTC. Its translation: CASSQEPGLAAYEQYF.

This clone appeared a few times. The chain joins TRBV19 to TRBJ1-4; D remains ambiguous. Germline lookup yields CDR1 LNHDA and CDR2 SQIVND (reference sequence). Trimming removed 3 bases at V and 5 bases at J, with 10 bases between. The CDR3 is 14 residues long. CDR3 region: CASSIARENEKLFF. The CDR3 DNA follows: TGTGCCAGTAGTATCGCCAGAGAGAATGAAAAACTGTTTTTT.

The chain carries TRBV4-2 and TRBJ2-1; 7 nucleotides align to TRBD2. The junction had 6 bases not matched to a gene; V was cut back by 1 base and J by 3 bases. Germline CDR1 reads LGHNA; CDR2 reads YNFKEQ. CDR3 length: 16 amino acids. The CDR3 region has the DNA TGTGCCAGCAGCCAAGGGACCCGGGACTACTACAATGAGCAGTTCTTC. Protein: CASSQGTRDYYNEQFF.

This sequence joins TRBV29-1 and TRBJ1-5; D perhaps matches TRBD1 (6 bases). CDR3 length: 13 residues. CDR1 SQVTM and CDR2 ANQGSEA come from the germline V gene. V lost 4 bases and J lost 0, with 7 bases in between. In DNA, the CDR3 is TGCAGCGTTGGAGGGGGTAGCAATCAGCCCCAGCATTTT. Protein sequence: CSVGGGSNQPQHF.

Only a few counts were recorded for this clone. The chain is built from TRBV4-1 and TRBJ1-5, with D unclear. CDR3 size: 15 residues. V was pared by 0 bases and J by 2 bases, with 8 bases between. Per germline, CDR1 MGHRA and CDR2 YSYEKL. CDR3 region: CASSQEGSGNQPQHF. In DNA, the CDR3 is TGCGCCAGCAGCCAAGAGGGGTCTGGCAATCAGCCCCAGCATTTT.